Presented here are 14 T cell receptor beta chains from one specimen sequenced in a study of OX40 agonist ivuxolimab in advanced cancers. Assay: immunoSEQ multiplex PCR; the TCRdb copy retains only in-frame clones and omits some. The table shows over 40,000 clones, with around 80% occurring only once. The sample in question was CD4+ or CD8+ T cells sorted from blood, obtained in a trial of the OX40 agonist ivuxolimab. All receptors come from an adult with an advanced solid tumor such as melanoma, head and neck, liver or kidney cancer.

V and J are TRBV5-4 and TRBJ2-1; D unclear. This CDR3 comprises 14 residues. V was clipped by 0 bases and J by 8 bases, with 12 bases between them. Germline lookup yields CDR1 SGHNT and CDR2 YYREEE (reference sequence). CDR3 sequence reads: CASSLGPSFDEQFF. In DNA, the CDR3 is TGTGCCAGCAGCTTGGGGCCTTCTTTCGATGAGCAGTTCTTC.

The chain links TRBV7-2 to TRBJ2-5; D is unresolved. The assigned J gene may be wrong: the sequence end matches TRBJ2-7 better. This CDR3 contains 13 residues. Germline V CDR1 and CDR2: SGHTA, FQGNSA. CDR3 region: CASSLRQPDEQYF. Here the CDR3 DNA reads TGTGCCAGCAGCTTAAGACAACCCGACGAGCAGTACTTC.

This sequence joins TRBV7-2 and TRBJ2-3; TRBD2 is a possible D gene (5 bases). The CDR3 is made up of 15 amino acids. Looked up from germline, CDR1 is SGHTA and CDR2 is FQGNSA. V was clipped by 6 bases and J by 2 bases, with 15 bases between them. The CDR3 here is CASSLRAVPTDTQYF. CDR3 DNA sequence: TGTGCCAGCAGTCTGCGGGCGGTTCCCACAGATACGCAGTATTTT.

The chain carries TRBV27 and TRBJ2-7, with D tentatively TRBD2 (6 bases). The CDR3 extends over 16 amino acids. The V and J ends lost 5 bases and 2 bases respectively, with 19 bases between them. The germline V gene has CDR1 MNHEY and CDR2 SMNVEV (reference sequence). The CDR3 bases are TGTGCCAGCAGTCCCCTTCGAAGCGGGCCTACCTACGAGCAGTACTTC. Protein product: CASSPLRSGPTYEQYF.

The chain has TRBV7-9 and TRBJ2-3; 9 bases align to TRBD1. CDR1 SEHNR and CDR2 FQNEAQ come from the germline V gene (reference sequence). The CDR3 sequence is 16 residues long. After removal of 5 bases from V and 2 bases from J, the junction contained 8 bases not matched to a gene. The CDR3 bases are TGTGCCAGCAGCACGACCGGGACAGGGTACACAGATACGCAGTATTTT. This codes for CASSTTGTGYTDTQYF.

This clone was seen once. V gene TRBV13 combines with J gene TRBJ2-1, with D maybe TRBD1 (6 bases). With 0 bases removed from V and 6 bases from J, the gap between germline ends came to 12 bases. The CDR3 contains 15 residues. Germline V gives CDR1 PRHDT, CDR2 FYEKMQ (reference sequence). CDR3 DNA: TGTGCCAGCAGCTTAGGACTAGGGGGAGTCAATGAGCAGTTCTTC. It is translated as CASSLGLGGVNEQFF.

This clone was counted between two and nine times. CDR3 loop: CASSATRQQFF. The CDR3, as DNA: TGTGCCAGCAGCGCTACGAGGCAACAGTTCTTC. The chain carries TRBV7-8 and TRBJ2-1; D remains unclear. Trimming took 5 bases from V and 13 from J, leaving 12 bases between them. The CDR3 contains 11 residues. The germline V gene encodes CDR1 SGHVS and CDR2 FQNEAQ.

The chain recombines TRBV18 with TRBJ1-6; D is perhaps TRBD1 (5 bases). CDR1 is KGHSH, CDR2 LQKENI, per germline. V lost 6 bases, J lost 9 bases, and 18 bases lay in between. This CDR3 comprises 15 residues. CDR3 DNA sequence: TGTGCCAGCTCGTCATCTCTCCAGGGATCTTCACCCCTCCACTTT. This sequence encodes CASSSSLQGSSPLHF.

The rearrangement joins TRBV2 to TRBJ1-1; possible D gene TRBD1, 5 bases. The ends were cut back, 3 bases at V and 6 bases at J, with 11 bases in the middle. Germline loops: CDR1 SNHLY, CDR2 FYNNEI. This CDR3 is 13 amino acids long. The CDR3: CASSDEGLSEAFF. CDR3 DNA sequence: TGTGCCAGCAGTGATGAGGGGCTATCTGAAGCTTTCTTT.

The chain couples TRBV5-4 to TRBJ2-5, with 8 bases lining up with TRBD1. After removal of 1 base from V and 4 bases from J, the junction contained 6 bases not matched to a gene. The CDR3 has 15 residues. CDR1 and CDR2 (germline): SGHNT, YYREEE (reference sequence). CDR3 DNA sequence: TGTGCCAGCAGCTTGACCTGGACAGGGAGAGAGACCCAGTACTTC. Translated, it gives CASSLTWTGRETQYF.

The rearrangement joins TRBV5-4 to TRBJ2-5, with 8 bases identical to TRBD1. CDR1 and CDR2 (germline): SGHNT, YYREEE (reference sequence). CDR3 length: 13 residues. V was clipped by 5 bases and J by 4 bases; unmatched bases: 4. CDR3 sequence: CASRGQGGETQYF. In DNA form, the CDR3 reads TGTGCCAGCAGAGGACAGGGAGGAGAGACCCAGTACTTC.

The genes are TRBV6-6 and TRBJ2-1, with D tentatively TRBD1 (6 bases). CDR3 length equals 15 residues. With 3 bases removed from V and 1 base from J, the gap between germline ends came to 10 bases. Germline values: CDR1 MNHNY, CDR2 SVGAGI (reference sequence). This chain's CDR3 is CASSYQDSSYNEQFF. The CDR3, as DNA: TGTGCCAGCAGTTATCAGGACAGTTCCTACAATGAGCAGTTCTTC.

The chain employs TRBV5-1 and TRBJ1-1; D call uncertain. Germline CDR1 reads SGHRS; CDR2 reads YFSETQ. There are 12 residues in the CDR3. Trimming removed 5 bases at V and 7 bases at J, with 12 bases between. The chain's CDR3 is CASRYADGEAFF. The CDR3 DNA reads TGCGCCAGCAGGTATGCTGACGGTGAAGCTTTCTTT.

The chain carries TRBV4-1 and TRBJ2-7; TRBD2 matches 7 bases. Germline V gives CDR1 MGHRA, CDR2 YSYEKL. This CDR3 has 19 amino acids. Trimming removed 0 bases from V and 7 bases from J; junction bases left unmatched: 21. The CDR3: CASSQDGWMRTRGIYEQYF. In DNA, the CDR3 is TGCGCCAGCAGCCAAGATGGGTGGATGCGGACTAGGGGAATCTATGAGCAGTACTTC.